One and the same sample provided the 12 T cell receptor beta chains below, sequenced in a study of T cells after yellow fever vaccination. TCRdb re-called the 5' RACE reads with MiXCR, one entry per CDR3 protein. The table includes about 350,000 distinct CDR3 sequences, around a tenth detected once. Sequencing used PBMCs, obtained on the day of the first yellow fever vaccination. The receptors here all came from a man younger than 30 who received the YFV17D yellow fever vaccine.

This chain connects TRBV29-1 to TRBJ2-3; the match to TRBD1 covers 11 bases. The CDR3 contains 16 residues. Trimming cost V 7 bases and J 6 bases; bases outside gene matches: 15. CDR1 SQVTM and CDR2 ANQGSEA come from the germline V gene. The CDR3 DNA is TGCAGCGCCCCTTCCTCGGACAGGGGGCGAGGGGATACGCAGTATTTT. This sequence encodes CSAPSSDRGRGDTQYF.

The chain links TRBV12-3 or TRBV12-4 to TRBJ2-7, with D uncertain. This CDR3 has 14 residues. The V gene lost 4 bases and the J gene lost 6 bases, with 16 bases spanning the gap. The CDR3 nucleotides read TGTGCCAGCAGTTCCAGTTACCCCGCCTCCGAGCAGTACTTC. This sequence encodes CASSSSYPASEQYF.

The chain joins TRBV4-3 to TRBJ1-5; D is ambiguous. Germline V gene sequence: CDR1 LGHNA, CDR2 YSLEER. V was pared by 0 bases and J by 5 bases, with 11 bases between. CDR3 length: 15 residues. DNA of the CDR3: TGCGCCAGCAGCCAAGAACGAGCAGACTATCAGCCCCAGCATTTT. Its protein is CASSQERADYQPQHF.

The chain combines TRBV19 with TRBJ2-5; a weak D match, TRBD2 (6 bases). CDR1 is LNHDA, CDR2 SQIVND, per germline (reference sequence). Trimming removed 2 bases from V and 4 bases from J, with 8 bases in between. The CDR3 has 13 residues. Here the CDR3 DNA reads TGTGCCAGTAGTATATTGGAGGGAGAGACCCAGTACTTC. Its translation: CASSILEGETQYF.

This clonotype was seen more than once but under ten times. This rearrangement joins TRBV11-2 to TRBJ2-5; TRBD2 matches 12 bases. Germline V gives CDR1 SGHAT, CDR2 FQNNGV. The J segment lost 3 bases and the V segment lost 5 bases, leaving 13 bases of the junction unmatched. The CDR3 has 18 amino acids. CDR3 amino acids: CASSRLAGGPGFEETQYF. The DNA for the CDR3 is TGTGCCAGCAGCCGTCTAGCGGGGGGGCCAGGGTTCGAAGAGACCCAGTACTTC.

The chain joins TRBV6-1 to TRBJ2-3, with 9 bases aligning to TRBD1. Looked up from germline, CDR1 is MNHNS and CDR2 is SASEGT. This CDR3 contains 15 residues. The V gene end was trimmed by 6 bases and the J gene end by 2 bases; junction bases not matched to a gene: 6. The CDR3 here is CASSDRDRATDTQYF. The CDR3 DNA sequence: TGTGCCAGCAGCGACCGGGACAGGGCCACAGATACGCAGTATTTT.

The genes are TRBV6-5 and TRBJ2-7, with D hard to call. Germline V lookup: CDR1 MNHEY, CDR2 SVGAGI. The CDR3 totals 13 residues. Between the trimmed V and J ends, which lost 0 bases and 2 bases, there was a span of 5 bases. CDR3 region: CASSYSSTYEQYF. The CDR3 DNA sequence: TGTGCCAGCAGTTACTCGAGCACCTACGAGCAGTACTTC.

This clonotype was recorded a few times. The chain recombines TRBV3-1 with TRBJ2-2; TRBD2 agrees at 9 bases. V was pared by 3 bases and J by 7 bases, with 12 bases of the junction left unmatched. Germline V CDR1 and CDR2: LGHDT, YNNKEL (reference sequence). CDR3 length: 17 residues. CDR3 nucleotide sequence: TGTGCCAGCAGCCACTCCTCTGGCGGGGGGGCATTCGGGGAGCTGTTTTTT. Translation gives CASSHSSGGGAFGELFF.

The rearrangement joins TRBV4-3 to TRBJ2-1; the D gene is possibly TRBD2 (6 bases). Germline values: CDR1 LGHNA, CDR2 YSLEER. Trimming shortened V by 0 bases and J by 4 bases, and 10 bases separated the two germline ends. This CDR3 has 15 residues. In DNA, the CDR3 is TGCGCCAGCAGCCAAGAAGTGGGAGGTTACAATGAGCAGTTCTTC. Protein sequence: CASSQEVGGYNEQFF.

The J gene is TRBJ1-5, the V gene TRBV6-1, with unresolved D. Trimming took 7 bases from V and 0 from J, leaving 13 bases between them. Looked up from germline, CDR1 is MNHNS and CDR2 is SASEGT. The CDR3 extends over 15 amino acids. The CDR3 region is CASIQQSYSNQPQHF. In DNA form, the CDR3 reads TGTGCCAGCATCCAGCAGAGCTATAGCAATCAGCCCCAGCATTTT.

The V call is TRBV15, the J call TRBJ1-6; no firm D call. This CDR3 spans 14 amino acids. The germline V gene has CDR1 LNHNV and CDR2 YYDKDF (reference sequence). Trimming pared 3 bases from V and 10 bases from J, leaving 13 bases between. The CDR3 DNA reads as TGTGCCACCAGCAGCTTTTTCCCCGGATCACCCCTCCACTTT. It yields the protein CATSSFFPGSPLHF.

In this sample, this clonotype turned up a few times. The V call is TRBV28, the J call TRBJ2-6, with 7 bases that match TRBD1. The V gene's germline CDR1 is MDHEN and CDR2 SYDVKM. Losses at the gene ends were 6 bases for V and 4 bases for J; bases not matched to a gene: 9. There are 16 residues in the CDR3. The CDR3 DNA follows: TGTGCCAGCAGACACAGGGGCCTGGTAGGGGCCAACGTCCTGACTTTC. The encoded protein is CASRHRGLVGANVLTF.